This T cell receptor beta chain was sequenced for a study of blood T cell repertoires in COVID-19. On the study more broadly: The cDNA or gDNA used as material had been derived from T cells, B-cell-depleted T cells, or PBMCs.

This CDR3 contains 18 residues. Per germline, CDR1 LGHDT and CDR2 YNNKEL (reference sequence). The V segment lost 0 bases and the J segment 1 base; nucleotides outside the gene matches: 12. Ages ranged from roughly 18 to 100 years, with residence in around 24 US areas. Participants' reported clinical history set cohort assignment. Using immunoSEQ multiplex PCR, the repertoire was profiled, and TCRdb retains in-frame clones only, with some absent. The sample lists 250,000 to 350,000 clones; 90% were seen once. This clone has more than one count but fewer than ten. This sequence joins TRBV3-1 (or the pseudogene TRBV3-2) and TRBJ2-7, with TRBD2 identical over 7 bases. The sample taken for sequencing was PBMCs or T cells enriched from blood (not recorded which). This TCR was recovered from a woman in her late teens or twenties with acute COVID-19. CDR3 sequence: CASSQDESCGRDSYEQYF. CDR3 bases: TGTGCCAGCAGCCAAGACGAGAGTTGCGGGAGAGATTCCTACGAGCAGTACTTC.